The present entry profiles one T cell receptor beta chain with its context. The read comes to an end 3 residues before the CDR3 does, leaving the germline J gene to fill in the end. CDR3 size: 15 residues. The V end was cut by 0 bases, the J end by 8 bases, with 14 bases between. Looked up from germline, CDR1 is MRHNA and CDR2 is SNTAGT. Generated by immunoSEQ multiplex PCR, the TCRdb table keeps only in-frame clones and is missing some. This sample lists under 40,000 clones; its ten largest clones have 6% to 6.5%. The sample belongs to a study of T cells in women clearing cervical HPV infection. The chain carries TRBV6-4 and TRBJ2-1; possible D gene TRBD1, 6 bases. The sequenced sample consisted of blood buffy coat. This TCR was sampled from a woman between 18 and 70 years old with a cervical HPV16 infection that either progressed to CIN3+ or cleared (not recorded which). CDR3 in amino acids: CASSDSIQGIHEQFF. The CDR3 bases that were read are TGTGCCAGCAGTGACTCGATACAGGGAATACATGAG.